This T cell receptor (beta chain) emerged from a study of CD8 T cells in Susac syndrome (dated by TCRdb to the late 2010s). In terms of the full investigation: Of the Susac syndrome patients who were sequenced, 8 or 9 were in clinical remission while 5 or 6 had clinically active disease. Susac syndrome patients were therapy-naive, on corticosteroids (some also receiving IVIg), or on IVIg alone at blood withdrawal. Whether CD8+ T cell activation and differentiation in Susac syndrome was antigen driven was tested using repertoire sequencing. Beyond this particular receptor, the publication reports: The study acknowledged that relatively few individuals were included in the TCR sequencing and HLA analysis. No clonal expansion was detected in the CD4+ T cell repertoire of Susac syndrome patients.

RNA was extracted using the RNeasy kit, and roughly 0.45 to 1 ug of the RNA was reverse transcribed with random hexamers. TCR beta CDR3 regions were amplified with the immunoSEQ multiplex PCR assay covering 54 Vbeta and 13 Jbeta segments. PCR amplification bias was corrected by using a synthetic template baseline for primer optimization and computational correction. The paper's data handling went like this. Reads were assigned to V, D and J genes according to IMGT and analyzed in immunoSEQ Analyzer, with only productive sequences retained. Clonality was calculated as one minus the Shannon entropy normalized by log2 of the number of productive unique sequences. For each patient and control, public and private clones were evaluated among the 100 most prevalent clones. Clones were defined as Susac-specific if absent from the healthy and MS cohorts, from roughly 1,100 published viral clones and from other ImmuneACCESS disease sequences. In-frame beta chains were kept once TCRdb had trimmed the public reads at Q25 with fastp and called clones with MiXCR. Entries are consolidated by CDR3 protein sequence, retaining the most common genes and DNA. The V and J calls and clone size are TCRdb's, not the authors'. Here the sample has 77,000 or so distinct CDR3 sequences; about 92% occur a single time. The top ten clones comprise roughly 0.56% of the sample.

The germline V gene yields MDHEN for CDR1 and SYDVKM for CDR2. V is clipped by 1 base and J by 2 bases, and the sequence between their germline boundaries is 10 bases long. The CDR3 starts with the cysteine, ends with the phenylalanine, and has 15 residues. Only the CDR3 region is kept as DNA, spanning 45 bases read in frame from base 1. About this clonotype itself: The specificity of this receptor is unknown. No quality values exist for individual bases; no much larger clone is one base distant.

High-throughput TCR beta sequencing profiled peripheral blood CD8+ and CD4+ T cells from healthy donors, Susac syndrome patients and multiple sclerosis patients. Susac syndrome patients met recently defined diagnostic criteria for definite or probable disease. Bulk CD8+ and CD4+ T cells were purified by magnetic negative isolation, whereas CD8+ TEMRA cells were enriched by FACS. Blood was drawn into EDTA tubes, processed within 24 hours, and PBMCs were isolated by density gradient centrifugation. PBMCs destined for TCR sequencing were cryopreserved in liquid nitrogen and later thawed in a 37 °C water bath. Purity of sorted or isolated CD4+, CD8+ and CD8+ TEMRA cells was at least 90%.

Sequenced: CD4+ T cells from PBMCs. The receptor was isolated from a human donor with Susac syndrome. The chain is assembled from TRBV28 and TRBJ2-3; TRBD2 is a weak D gene call, 6 bases matching. CDR3 region: CASSLSGLPTDTQYF. The DNA sequence is given as TGTGCCAGCAGTTTATCGGGACTCCCCACAGATACGCAGTATTTT. Reference TRBV28 and TRBJ2-3 genes cover what lies past the CDR3, so the full variable domain is DVKVTQSSRYLVKRTGEKVFLECVQDMDHENMFWYRQDPGLGLRLIYFSYDVKMKEKGDIPEGYSVSREKKERFSLILESASTNQTSMYLCASSLSGLPTDTQYFGPGTRLTVL.